This T cell receptor beta chain was found in a study of cytomegalovirus exposure and HLA in healthy donors. Findings and caveats of the study: Investigators reported 150 to 200 TCR beta chains as tied to cytomegalovirus. Cytomegalovirus status was reportedly diagnosed by the classifier with high specificity and sensitivity.

With regard to this clone: What it binds is unknown.

The assay was immunoSEQ multiplex PCR, and TCRdb's table has in-frame clones only and misses some. The sample includes about 140,000 clones, roughly 88% of them seen just once. V shed 6 bases, J shed 3 bases, and the junction held 4 bases outside the gene matches. The CDR3 contains 15 residues. The germline V gene has CDR1 MNHEY and CDR2 SMNVEV (reference sequence). Sequenced material: PBMCs. J is TRBJ2-6 and V is TRBV27; 8 bases are a match to TRBD1. The TCR was taken from a woman in her late teens or twenties in good health and CMV-seropositive. This CDR3 is CASSRDRGGANVLTF. CDR3 DNA: TGTGCCAGCAGCCGCGACAGGGGTGGGGCCAACGTCCTGACTTTC.